Below are 12 T cell receptor beta chains sequenced from a single sample in a study of T cells after yellow fever vaccination. MiXCR was run by TCRdb on the 5' RACE reads, yielding one entry per CDR3 protein. The sample has hundreds of thousands of distinct CDR3 sequences, 10% to 15% seen once; the top ten hold about 15%. This sample comprised PBMCs, obtained on the day of the yellow fever booster vaccination. Source of these receptors: a man aged 25 to 40 who received the YFV17D yellow fever vaccine.

This chain connects TRBV9 to TRBJ1-3, with 7 positions matching TRBD1. The V gene's germline CDR1 is SGDLS and CDR2 YYNGEE. CDR3 length equals 17 residues. Trimming at V came to 4 bases and at J to 1 base, leaving 11 bases not matched to a gene. CDR3 residues: CASSTQPGQISGNTIYF. CDR3 DNA: TGTGCCAGCAGCACCCAGCCGGGACAGATATCTGGAAACACCATATATTTT. Full variable domain (missing parts from reference TRBV9 and TRBJ1-3): DSGVTQTPKHLITATGQRVTLRCSPRSGDLSVYWYQQSLDQGLQFLIQYYNGEERAKGNILERFSAQQFPDLHSELNLSSLELGDSALYFCASSTQPGQISGNTIYFGEGSWLTVV.

V is TRBV10-3 and J is TRBJ1-3; D remains unclear. Trimming left V 6 bases short and J 8 bases short, with 11 bases between. From germline, CDR1 is ENHRY and CDR2 SYGVKD. There are 12 residues in the CDR3. CDR3 loop: CAIRPSTDTIYF. The CDR3, as DNA: TGTGCCATCAGGCCCTCAACGGACACCATATATTTT.

This clonotype came up a few times. The CDR3 DNA reads TGTGCCAGCTCACCTCCGGGACAGGGAAGCAATCAGCCCCAGCATTTT. Its protein product is CASSPPGQGSNQPQHF. This chain links TRBV18 with TRBJ1-5, with 9 bases fitting TRBD1. The CDR3 is 16 residues long. V was pared by 3 bases and J by 1 base, with 4 bases of the junction left unmatched. From germline, CDR1 is KGHSH and CDR2 LQKENI.

This clonotype was detected a few times. Germline and junction disagree at one end, which may indicate a read error. This chain uses TRBV6-2 or TRBV6-3 with TRBJ1-5; D remains unclear. The CDR3 is 8 residues long. Germline loops: CDR1 MNHEY, CDR2 SVGEGT. The CDR3 sequence: CRIEPQHF. The CDR3, as DNA: TGCAGAATTGAGCCCCAGCATTTT.

This clonotype showed up many times. V usage is TRBV10-2 and J usage is TRBJ2-1; TRBD2 agrees at 10 bases. V trimming: 4 bases; J trimming: 9 bases; junction bases outside the gene matches: 3. The CDR3 consists of 13 residues. Germline V gene sequence: CDR1 WSHSY, CDR2 SAAADI. CDR3 sequence reads: CASSVAGGIEQFF. In nucleotides, the CDR3 is TGCGCCAGCAGTGTAGCGGGAGGTATTGAGCAGTTCTTC.

This clonotype was observed a few times. The V and J genes are TRBV19 and TRBJ2-1; unclear D gene. The ends were cut back, 4 bases at V and 4 bases at J, with 17 bases in the middle. The CDR3 has 16 amino acids. The germline gives CDR1 LNHDA, CDR2 SQIVND (reference sequence). In DNA form, the CDR3 reads TGTGCCAGTAGTAAGGACCGCCCCCAGACTTACAATGAGCAGTTCTTC. Its protein is CASSKDRPQTYNEQFF.

The DNA for the CDR3 is TGTGCCAGCAGCTTAGGGGGACTCGAGCAGTACTTC. Translation gives CASSLGGLEQYF. The chain is built from TRBV11-2 and TRBJ2-7; D perhaps matches TRBD2 (6 bases). The CDR3 loop spans 12 amino acids. Germline V lookup: CDR1 SGHAT, CDR2 FQNNGV. V lost 1 base to trimming and J lost 6 bases, with 7 bases between them.

The chain uses TRBV5-1 and TRBJ1-2, with D uncertain. The CDR3 covers 15 residues. Germline V gene sequence: CDR1 SGHRS, CDR2 YFSETQ. Trimming took off 2 bases at V and 0 bases at J, with 11 bases between the two ends. The CDR3 region has the DNA TGCGCCAGCAGCTTTTCGATACAAGCTAACTATGGCTACACCTTC. Translating gives CASSFSIQANYGYTF.

The J gene is TRBJ2-7, the V gene TRBV12-3 or TRBV12-4; unclear D gene. The V and J ends lost 6 bases and 0 bases respectively, with 6 bases between them. The CDR3 length is 12 residues. CDR3 loop: CASSPHSYEQYF. In nucleotides, the CDR3 is TGTGCCAGCAGCCCTCACTCCTACGAGCAGTACTTC.

The V and J genes are TRBV28 and TRBJ2-7; TRBD1 matches 7 bases. V was clipped by 2 bases and J by 6 bases; unmatched bases: 7. Germline-derived CDR1 and CDR2 are MDHEN and SYDVKM. CDR3 size: 14 residues. The CDR3 DNA is TGTGCCAGCAGTTTACCAGGACAGGATGGCGAGCAGTACTTC. It yields the protein CASSLPGQDGEQYF. Looking up the rest from reference TRBV28 and TRBJ2-7 gives the full variable domain: DVKVTQSSRYLVKRTGEKVFLECVQDMDHENMFWYRQDPGLGLRLIYFSYDVKMKEKGDIPEGYSVSREKKERFSLILESASTNQTSMYLCASSLPGQDGEQYFGPGTRLTVT.

A few counts support this clonotype. The rearrangement links TRBV7-2 to TRBJ2-7; 7 bases are a match to TRBD2. CDR1 and CDR2 (germline): SGHTA, FQGNSA. This CDR3 has 15 amino acids. V gave up 4 bases and J gave up 5 bases; unmatched junction bases: 11. CDR3 loop: CASSSLGSLADEQYF. The CDR3 nucleotides are TGTGCCAGCAGCTCACTTGGGAGCCTAGCGGACGAGCAGTACTTC.

Many counts were recorded for this clonotype. The chain uses TRBV6-1 and TRBJ2-1, with 8 bases lining up with TRBD2. CDR3 length equals 14 residues. The junction had 6 bases not matched to a gene; V was cut back by 6 bases and J by 5 bases. Per the germline V gene, CDR1 is MNHNS and CDR2 is SASEGT. The CDR3 region has the DNA TGTGCCAGCAGGGTAGCGGGACAACACAATGAGCAGTTCTTC. This encodes CASRVAGQHNEQFF.